This T cell receptor beta chain was obtained from a study of blood T cell repertoires in COVID-19. At the level of the study: Sites across the United States, Italy and Spain contributed samples from acute and convalescent COVID-19.

Looked up from germline, CDR1 is SGHTA and CDR2 is FQGNSA. V was trimmed by 6 bases and J by 3 bases, leaving 8 bases between them. The CDR3 length is 13 residues. In the original processing: Amplification of reference gene primers was used by the study to estimate nucleated cell counts. The method was immunoSEQ multiplex PCR; TCRdb's version includes in-frame clones alone and lacks a portion of them. The D gene and trimming were derived from the DNA, and the V and J assignments and clone size from that table. The top ten hold approximately 2.3% of the sample, which has over 200,000 clones, more than 70% seen once. Recruitment covered about two dozen US areas and drew participants whose ages spanned roughly 18 to 100 years. Participant-reported clinical history was the basis for cohort assignment.

The V gene is TRBV7-2, the J gene TRBJ1-4; D call uncertain. This receptor was identified in a woman between 40 and 50 years old with acute COVID-19. Sample: PBMCs or T cells enriched from blood (not recorded which). CDR3 protein: CASSPAANEKLFF. The CDR3 nucleotides read TGTGCCAGCAGTCCTGCGGCTAATGAAAAACTGTTTTTT.